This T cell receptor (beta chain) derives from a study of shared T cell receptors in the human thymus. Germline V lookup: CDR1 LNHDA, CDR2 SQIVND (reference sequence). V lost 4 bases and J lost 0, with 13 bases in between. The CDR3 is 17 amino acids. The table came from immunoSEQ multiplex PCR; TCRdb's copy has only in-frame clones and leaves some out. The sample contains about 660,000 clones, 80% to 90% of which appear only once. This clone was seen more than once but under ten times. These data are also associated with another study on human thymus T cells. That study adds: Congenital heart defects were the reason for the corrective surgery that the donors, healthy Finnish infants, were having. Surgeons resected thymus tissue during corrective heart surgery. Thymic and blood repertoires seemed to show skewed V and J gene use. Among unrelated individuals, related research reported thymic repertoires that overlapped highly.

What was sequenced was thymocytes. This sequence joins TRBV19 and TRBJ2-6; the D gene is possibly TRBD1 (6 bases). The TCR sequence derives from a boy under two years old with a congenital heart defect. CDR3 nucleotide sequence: TGTGCCAGTAGTACCCCCGGACAGTTCTCTGGGGCCAACGTCCTGACTTTC. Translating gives CASSTPGQFSGANVLTF.